The 12 T cell receptor beta chains below all came from one sample that was sequenced in a study of T cell responses to AZD1222 COVID-19 vaccine. Generated by immunoSEQ multiplex PCR, the TCRdb table keeps only in-frame clones and is missing some. The sample lists nearly 110,000 clones; 92% were seen once. Sequences were derived from peripheral blood, sampled 28 days after the second AZD1222 dose. The receptors here all came from an adult who received the AZD1222 COVID-19 vaccine.

The rearrangement links TRBV6-1 to TRBJ1-3; D gene ambiguous. Trimming stripped 3 bases from V and 1 base from J, with 13 bases between. The CDR3 contains 16 residues. Per germline, CDR1 MNHNS and CDR2 SASEGT. The CDR3 coding sequence is TGTGCCAGCAGTGAGATGGTGACTATTTCTGGAAACACCATATATTTT. Protein sequence: CASSEMVTISGNTIYF.

The V gene is TRBV18, the J gene TRBJ1-2; the D is unclear. Looked up from germline, CDR1 is KGHSH and CDR2 is LQKENI. The V and J ends lost 5 bases and 7 bases respectively, with 14 bases between them. The CDR3 is made up of 13 amino acids. The CDR3 nucleotides read TGTGCCAGCTCAACCTTAGGAGCCACTGGCTACACCTTC. Translating gives CASSTLGATGYTF.

This chain uses TRBV5-6 with TRBJ1-5; D remains ambiguous. The germline gives CDR1 SGHDT, CDR2 YYEEEE. V lost 0 bases, J lost 3 bases, and 7 bases lay in between. The CDR3 spans 14 residues. The CDR3 DNA sequence: TGTGCCAGCAGCTTGGGGCTGCTCAATCAGCCCCAGCATTTT. Translation gives CASSLGLLNQPQHF. Full variable domain (remainder filled in from reference TRBV5-6 and TRBJ1-5): DAGVTQSPTHLIKTRGQQVTLRCSPKSGHDTVSWYQQALGQGPQFIFQYYEEEERQRGNFPDRFSGHQFPNYSSELNVNALLLGDSALYLCASSLGLLNQPQHFGDGTRLSIL.

The chain combines TRBV9 with TRBJ1-5, with D unresolved. Germline CDR1 and CDR2: SGDLS and YYNGEE. The CDR3 loop spans 15 amino acids. With 4 bases removed from V and 5 bases from J, the gap between germline ends came to 16 bases. The CDR3 sequence is CASSPARRIHQPQHF. The CDR3 DNA follows: TGTGCCAGCAGCCCTGCAAGGCGGATTCATCAGCCCCAGCATTTT.

This chain connects TRBV29-1 to TRBJ1-1, with 8 positions matching TRBD1. The germline V gene encodes CDR1 SQVTM and CDR2 ANQGSEA. V dropped 7 bases and J dropped 1; count of bases not matched to a gene: 2. This CDR3 region has 12 residues. The CDR3 region has the DNA TGCAGCGATGGACAGGGGAACACTGAAGCTTTCTTT. Its translation: CSDGQGNTEAFF.

The rearrangement links TRBV4-2 to TRBJ1-5; TRBD1 aligns across 7 bases. With 0 bases clipped from V and 2 bases from J, the junction kept 4 bases outside the gene matches. Germline-derived CDR1 and CDR2 are LGHNA and YNFKEQ. The CDR3 covers 16 residues. The CDR3 DNA follows: TGTGCCAGCAGCCAAGATAACAGGGGAGGCAATCAGCCCCAGCATTTT. Translating gives CASSQDNRGGNQPQHF.

V and J are TRBV30 and TRBJ1-1, with 8 positions matching TRBD1. V gave up 5 bases and J gave up 4 bases; unmatched junction bases: 6. This CDR3 has 13 residues. Germline V gene data show CDR1 as GTSNPN and CDR2 as SVGIG (reference sequence). DNA for the CDR3: TGTGCCTGGGGTACGGACAGGGCCACTGAAGCTTTCTTT. This gives the protein CAWGTDRATEAFF.

The V call is TRBV19, the J call TRBJ1-5; 7 bases agree with TRBD1. The V and J ends lost 9 bases and 5 bases, in that order; junction bases with no gene match: 10. CDR3 size: 14 residues. Germline assignment: CDR1 LNHDA and CDR2 SQIVND (reference sequence). CDR3: CASQRGQVYQPQHF. Here the CDR3 DNA reads TGTGCCAGCCAAAGGGGGCAGGTCTATCAGCCCCAGCATTTT.

Turning to this clone: At the DNA level, this CDR3 is encoded by other sequences in the same sample as well. This chain's CDR3 is CASSYSGIDEQYF. CDR3 bases: TGTGCCAGCAGCTATAGCGGGATTGACGAGCAGTACTTC. The V call is TRBV6-2 or TRBV6-3, the J call TRBJ2-7; 8 bases map to TRBD2. The CDR3 is 13 residues long. Germline assignment: CDR1 MNHEY and CDR2 SVGEGT. The V segment lost 6 bases and the J segment 5 bases; nucleotides outside the gene matches: 6.

This clone was picked up one time. V usage is TRBV27 and J usage is TRBJ2-7, with TRBD2 matching over 12 bases. The CDR3 has 13 residues. V trimming: 8 bases; J trimming: 2 bases; junction bases outside the gene matches: 1. From germline, CDR1 is MNHEY and CDR2 SMNVEV (reference sequence). The CDR3 region is CASRLAGAYEQYF. The CDR3 coding sequence is TGTGCCAGCCGACTAGCGGGAGCCTACGAGCAGTACTTC.

The rearrangement joins TRBV4-2 to TRBJ1-2, with D hard to call. Trimming removed 6 bases from V and 4 bases from J, with 15 bases in between. The CDR3 is 14 residues long. The germline V gene encodes CDR1 LGHNA and CDR2 YNFKEQ. CDR3 sequence reads: CASSHPLGLYGYTF. The CDR3 DNA sequence: TGTGCCAGCAGTCACCCACTAGGACTCTATGGCTACACCTTC.

The chain has TRBV7-2 and TRBJ2-5, with D unresolved. The V end lost 5 bases, the J end lost 4 bases, and 14 bases lay between the germline ends. Germline CDR1 is SGHTA and CDR2 is FQGNSA. The CDR3 has 14 residues. CDR3 sequence reads: CASSMTLSRETQYF. The CDR3 DNA reads as TGTGCCAGCAGCATGACACTCTCCCGAGAGACCCAGTACTTC.